This is a list of T cell receptor beta chains from one sample in a study of regulatory T cells in long-lasting Graves disease. From the multiplex PCR reads, TCRdb called clonotypes with MiXCR, one entry per CDR3 protein. The sample includes approximately 470,000 distinct CDR3 sequences, 20% to 25% of them seen just once. This sample comprised peripheral blood mononuclear cells (PBMCs), obtained when the disease was refractory, from a patient treated with antithyroid drugs. The receptors originated from a female donor with Graves disease. Both conserved end residues are part of each CDR3. The size of a clone is reported for some rows only, either as once, few or many, or as a class for expanded clones.

V: TRBV6-1
size: many
J: TRBJ1-1
CDR3: CASRRTGDEAFF

V: TRBV28
size: many
J: TRBJ1-3
CDR3: CASRETGFSGNTIYF

V: TRBV29-1
size: NA
J: TRBJ1-5
CDR3: CSVSQGINQPQHF

V: TRBV11-2
size: NA
J: TRBJ2-3
CDR3: CASSLGSRDRDQQYF

V: TRBV20-1
size: NA
J: TRBJ1-1
CDR3: CSASHRGADWDTEAFF

V: TRBV2
size: many
J: TRBJ2-6
CDR3: CASSAWTSFRSGANVLTF

V: TRBV12-3/TRBV12-4
size: few
J: TRBJ2-3
CDR3: CASRGTSGSDTQYF

V: TRBV5-1
size: NA
J: TRBJ1-1
CDR3: CASSLREQPNTEAFF

V: TRBV15
size: many
J: TRBJ2-2
CDR3: CATSRDRDMNTGELFF

V: TRBV20-1
size: few
J: TRBJ2-3
CDR3: CSATPGLAFADTQYF

V: TRBV20-1
size: NA
J: TRBJ1-6
CDR3: CSARGGQGNSPLHF

V: TRBV2
size: many
J: TRBJ2-7
CDR3: CASNDRGLYEQYF

V: TRBV28
size: few
J: TRBJ2-3
CDR3: CASSSTDEADTQYF

V: TRBV5-6
size: few
J: TRBJ1-1
CDR3: CASSLGPRGGGAFF